This TCR beta chain was obtained from a study of cytomegalovirus exposure and HLA in healthy donors. Whole-study findings and limits: In a later analysis, TCR association rates varied by HLA locus: DRB1 most, HLA-C fewest. Later genetic work tied a missense DCLRE1C variant to beta-chain V and J trimming. Cytomegalovirus status was reportedly diagnosed by the classifier with high specificity and sensitivity. Indistinguishable V segments such as TRBV6-2 and TRBV6-3 were excluded.

In the case of this clone: No antigen is known for it.

CDR3 length equals 14 residues. In germline, CDR1 is SEHNR, CDR2 FQNEAQ (reference sequence). V lost 1 base and J 1 base, leaving 7 bases between the germline ends. It was with 60 Vbeta and 13 Jbeta primers that the PCR ran. Repertoires were generated with immunoSEQ multiplex PCR, while TCRdb's copy carries only in-frame clones and drops some. The table has approximately 170,000 clones, under 85% seen once. Sequencing was carried out using PBMCs. The receptor was isolated from a female donor in good health and CMV-seronegative. The chain recombines TRBV7-9 with TRBJ1-1, with D uncertain. This CDR3 reads CASSLGARNTEAFF. In DNA, the CDR3 is TGTGCCAGCAGCTTAGGTGCCAGGAACACTGAAGCTTTCTTT.